This TCR beta chain is drawn from a study of regulatory T cells in long-lasting Graves disease. Notes on the study in general: Newly diagnosed disease favored TRBV20-1 and TRBJ2-1 over persistent disease. Relative to newly diagnosed Graves' patients, persistent ones had lower TCR diversity. What was studied was peripheral blood only, and not thyroid tissue.

In the case of this clonotype: Antigen: not known.

Investigators prepared the TCR beta libraries by applying iRepertoire HTBI primers and Arm-PCR of CDR3 regions. TCRdb analysed the multiplex PCR reads with MiXCR anew, one entry per CDR3 protein. The table includes fewer than 350,000 distinct CDR3 sequences, 18% detected once. This CDR3 is 12 amino acids long. V lost 3 bases and J lost 6, with 9 bases in between. Sample time point: newly diagnosed GD, antithyroid drugs for less than 3 months. The TCR library was made from RNA that had been extracted from PBMCs in TRIzol. A volume of approximately 10 milliliters of peripheral blood was collected in EDTA tubes.

This clonotype was sampled from a female donor with Graves disease. The chain uses TRBV12-3 or TRBV12-4 and TRBJ2-7; D gene unclear. The sequences come from peripheral blood mononuclear cells (PBMCs), collected at new diagnosis, from a patient treated with antithyroid drugs. CDR3 loop: CASSLNLAEQYF. The CDR3 DNA sequence: TGTGCCAGCAGTTTGAATCTTGCCGAGCAGTACTTC.